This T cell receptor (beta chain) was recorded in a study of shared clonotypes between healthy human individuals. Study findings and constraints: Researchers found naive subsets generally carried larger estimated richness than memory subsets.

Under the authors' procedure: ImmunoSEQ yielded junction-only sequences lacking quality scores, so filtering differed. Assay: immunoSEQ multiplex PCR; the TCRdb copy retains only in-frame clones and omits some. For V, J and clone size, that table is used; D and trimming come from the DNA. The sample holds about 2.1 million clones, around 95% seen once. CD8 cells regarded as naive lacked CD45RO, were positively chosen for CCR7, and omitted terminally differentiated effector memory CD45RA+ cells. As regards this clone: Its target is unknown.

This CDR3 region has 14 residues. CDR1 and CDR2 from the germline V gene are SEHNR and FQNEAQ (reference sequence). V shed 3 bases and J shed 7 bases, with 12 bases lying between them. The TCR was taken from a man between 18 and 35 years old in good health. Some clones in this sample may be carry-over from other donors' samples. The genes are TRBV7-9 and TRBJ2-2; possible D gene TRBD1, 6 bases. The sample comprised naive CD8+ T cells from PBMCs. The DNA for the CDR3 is TGTGCCAGCAGCTTGGGACAAGGGGACGGGGAGCTGTTTTTT. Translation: CASSLGQGDGELFF.